A selection of T cell receptor beta chains follows, all from one sample in a study of tumor-infiltrating lymphocytes in primary liver carcinoma. TCRdb re-derived calls from the multiplex PCR reads in MiXCR, one entry per CDR3 protein. This table has 100,000 to 150,000 distinct CDR3 sequences, 64% appearing once. Sequenced input: liver tumor tissue from sampling region 3. These receptors were taken from a woman aged 55-75 years with primary liver carcinoma and hepatitis B virus infection. CDR3s include the opening cysteine and the closing phenylalanine or tryptophan. A D gene is named only where the DNA matches it firmly. Expanded clones get a size class; other rows say once, few or many, or leave the size out.

J gene | V gene | clone size | D gene | CDR3 DNA | CDR3 protein
TRBJ2-4 | TRBV5-4 | many | NA | TGTGCCAGCAGCGCCCGAGGGGCCCAAAACATTCAGTACTTC | CASSARGAQNIQYF
TRBJ2-1 | TRBV11-2 | NA | NA | TGTGCCAGCGGCGTCTTACCGGGTTACAATGGGCAGTTCTTC | CASGVLPGYNGQFF
TRBJ2-4 | TRBV12-3/TRBV12-4 | many | NA | TGTGCCAGCAGCTTTGAGGACAGAAACATTCAGTACTTC | CASSFEDRNIQYF
TRBJ2-2 | TRBV28 | many | NA | TGTGCCACCGCGCTGACGAACACCGGGGAGCTGTTTTTT | CATALTNTGELFF
TRBJ2-5 | TRBV4-2 | NA | NA | TGTGCCAGCAGCCAAGATGTTGTGGGGCGAGAGACCCTGTACTTC | CASSQDVVGRETLYF
TRBJ1-5 | TRBV12-3/TRBV12-4 | many | TRBD1 | TGTGCCAGCAGTTCCTACGGGACAGTGACTCGGCCCCAGCATTTT | CASSSYGTVTRPQHF
TRBJ1-2 | TRBV6-6 | NA | NA | TGTGTCAGCGCCAGAAACTATGGCTACACCTTC | CVSARNYGYTF
TRBJ2-2 | TRBV29-1 | many | NA | TGCAGCGTTCCACAGGGAAACACCGGGGAGCTGTTTTTT | CSVPQGNTGELFF
TRBJ1-1 | TRBV4-1 | many | NA | TGCGCCAGCAGCCCACAGGTCATGAACACTGAAGCTTTCTTT | CASSPQVMNTEAFF
TRBJ2-5 | TRBV7-8 | NA | NA | TGTGCCAGCAGCTTAAAAGGATTAGAGAGCCAGTACTTC | CASSLKGLESQYF
TRBJ1-5 | TRBV12-3/TRBV12-4 | many | NA | TGTGCCAGCAGCCCAATCCTTGAGGCAGGCAGCAATCAGCCCCAGCATTTT | CASSPILEAGSNQPQHF
TRBJ2-1 | TRBV5-8 | few | NA | TGTGCCAGCAGCTTGGTGGCGAGACAGAGCTCCTACAATGAGCAGTTCTTC | CASSLVARQSSYNEQFF
TRBJ2-7 | TRBV20-1 | NA | NA | TGCAGTGCTAGAGGGCTATCGACTCACTACGAGCAGTACTTC | CSARGLSTHYEQYF
TRBJ1-1 | TRBV11-2 | once | NA | TGTGCCAGCAGCTTAGGGTCGGAGGTGAGCACTGAAGCTTTCTTT | CASSLGSEVSTEAFF
TRBJ1-1 | TRBV13 | NA | TRBD1 | TGTGCCAGCAGCTTCCGACAGGGGAATATTGAAGCTTTCTTT | CASSFRQGNIEAFF
TRBJ2-7 | TRBV5-1 | few | TRBD2 | TGCGCCAGCAGCTTGGGGTCTAGCGGGAGTTATTCCTACGAGCAGTACTTC | CASSLGSSGSYSYEQYF
TRBJ1-1 | TRBV12-3/TRBV12-4 | few | TRBD1 | TGTGCCAGCAGTTTAGAAAAGAGGGGGCCGAACGCTGAAGCTTTCTTT | CASSLEKRGPNAEAFF
TRBJ2-3 | TRBV12-3/TRBV12-4 | once | NA | NA | CASSLGTGGGTDTQYF
TRBJ1-6 | TRBV20-1 | NA | NA | TGCATTGCTGGGGGGACGGGGGACGGGCTCTCCTATAATTCACCCCTCCACTTT | CIAGGTGDGLSYNSPLHF
TRBJ2-1 | TRBV5-4 | NA | NA | TGTGCCAGCAGCTTAGGGTCTCCAATATACTATGAGCAATTCTTC | CASSLGSPIYYEQFF
TRBJ2-7 | TRBV6-1 | many | TRBD2 | TGTGCCAGCAGTTCCGGGTCGGGGGGACGGTACTACGAGCAGTACTTC | CASSSGSGGRYYEQYF
TRBJ2-1 | TRBV15 | NA | TRBD2 | TGTGCCACCAGCAGAGATGGTCTAGCGGGAGGGCACGATGAGCAGTTCTTC | CATSRDGLAGGHDEQFF
TRBJ2-5 | TRBV7-8 | many | TRBD2 | TGTGCCAGCAGCGGGGGGGGACCGACACAAGAGACCCAGTACTTC | CASSGGGPTQETQYF
TRBJ2-3 | TRBV6-5 | NA | NA | TGTGCCAGCGGTAGTGAGGGAGCAACAGATACGCAGTATTTT | CASGSEGATDTQYF
TRBJ2-1 | TRBV24-1 | few | NA | TGTGCCACCAGTGACTTAGAACTCAATGAGCAGTTCTTC | CATSDLELNEQFF
TRBJ2-5 | TRBV11-2 | NA | NA | TGTGCCAACAGCCGAGCGGTGACCCAGTACTTC | CANSRAVTQYF
TRBJ1-2 | TRBV28 | NA | NA | TGTGCCAGCAGTTTCATGGGTGACAACTATGTCTACACCTTC | CASSFMGDNYVYTF
TRBJ1-5 | TRBV11-2 | NA | NA | TGCGCCAGTAGCGCTATGAACAATCAGCCCCAGCATTTT | CASSAMNNQPQHF
TRBJ2-1 | TRBV14 | NA | TRBD2 | TGTGCCAGCAGCCCTCCGGGACTAGCGGCGGGAGAGCCCAACAATGAGCAGTTCTTC | CASSPPGLAAGEPNNEQFF
TRBJ2-7 | TRBV11-2 | NA | NA | TGTGCCAGCAACCCACTGACCGAGCAGTACTTC | CASNPLTEQYF
TRBJ2-7 | TRBV7-8 | NA | TRBD2 | TGTGCCAGCAGCTTAAGCGGGAGAGGCGGCGAGCAGTACTTC | CASSLSGRGGEQYF
TRBJ2-7 | TRBV5-5 | NA | TRBD1 | TGTGCCAACAGCGAATGGACAGGGGCGGGCTACGAGCAGTACTTC | CANSEWTGAGYEQYF